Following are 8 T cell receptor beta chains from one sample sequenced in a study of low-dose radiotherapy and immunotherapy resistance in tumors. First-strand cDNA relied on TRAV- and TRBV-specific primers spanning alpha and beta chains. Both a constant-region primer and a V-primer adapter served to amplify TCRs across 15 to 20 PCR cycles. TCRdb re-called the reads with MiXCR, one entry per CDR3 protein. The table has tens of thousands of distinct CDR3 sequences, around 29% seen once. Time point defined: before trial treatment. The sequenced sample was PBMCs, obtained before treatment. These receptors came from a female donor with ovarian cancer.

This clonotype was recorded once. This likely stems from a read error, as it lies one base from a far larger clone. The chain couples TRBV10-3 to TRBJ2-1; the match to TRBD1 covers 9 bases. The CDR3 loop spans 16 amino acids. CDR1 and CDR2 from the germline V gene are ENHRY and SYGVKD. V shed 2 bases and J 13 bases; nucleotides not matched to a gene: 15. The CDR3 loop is CAISEGDRALLTTQFF. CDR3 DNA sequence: TGTGCCATCAGTGAGGGGGACAGGGCACTGTTGACGACCCAGTTCTTC.

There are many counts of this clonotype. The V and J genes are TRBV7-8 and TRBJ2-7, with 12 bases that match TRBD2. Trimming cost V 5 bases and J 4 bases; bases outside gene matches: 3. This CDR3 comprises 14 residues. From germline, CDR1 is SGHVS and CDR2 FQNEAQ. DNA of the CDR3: TGTGCCAGCAGCCCACTAGCGGGAGGATACGAGCAGTACTTC. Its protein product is CASSPLAGGYEQYF.

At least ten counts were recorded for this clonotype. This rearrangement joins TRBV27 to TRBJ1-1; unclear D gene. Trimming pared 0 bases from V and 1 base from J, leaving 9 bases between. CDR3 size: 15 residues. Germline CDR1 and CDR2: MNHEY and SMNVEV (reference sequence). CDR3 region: CASSLSPGANTEAFF. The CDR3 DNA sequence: TGTGCCAGCAGTTTATCCCCGGGCGCGAACACTGAAGCTTTCTTT.

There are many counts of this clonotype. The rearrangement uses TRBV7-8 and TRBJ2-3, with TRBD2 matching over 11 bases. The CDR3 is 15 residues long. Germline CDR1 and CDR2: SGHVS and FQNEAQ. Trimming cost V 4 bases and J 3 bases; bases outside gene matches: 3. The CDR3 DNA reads TGTGCCAGCAGCTCCACTAGCGGGGGAACAGATACGCAGTATTTT. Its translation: CASSSTSGGTDTQYF.

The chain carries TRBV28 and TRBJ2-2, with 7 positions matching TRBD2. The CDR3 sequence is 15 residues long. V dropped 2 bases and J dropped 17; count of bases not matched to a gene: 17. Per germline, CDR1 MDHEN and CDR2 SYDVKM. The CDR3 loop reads CASSLAPTDTGGCFF. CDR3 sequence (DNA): TGTGCCAGCAGTTTAGCCCCTACCGATACCGGGGGGTGTTTTTTT.

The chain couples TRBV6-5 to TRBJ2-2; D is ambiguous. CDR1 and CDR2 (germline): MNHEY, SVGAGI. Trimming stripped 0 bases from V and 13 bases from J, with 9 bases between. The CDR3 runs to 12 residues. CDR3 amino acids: CASSYSSSRLFF. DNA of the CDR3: TGTGCCAGCAGTTACTCGAGTTCCCGGCTGTTTTTT.

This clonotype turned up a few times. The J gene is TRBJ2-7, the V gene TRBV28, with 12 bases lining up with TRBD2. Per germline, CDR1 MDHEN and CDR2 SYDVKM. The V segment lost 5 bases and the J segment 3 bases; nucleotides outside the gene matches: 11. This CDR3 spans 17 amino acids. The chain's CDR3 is CASSPGLAGSQLYEQYF. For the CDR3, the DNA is TGTGCCAGCAGTCCTGGACTAGCGGGGTCCCAACTCTACGAGCAGTACTTC.

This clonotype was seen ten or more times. This chain's CDR3 is CASSLGEWAGGIQETQYF. DNA for the CDR3: TGTGCCAGCAGCTTAGGGGAGTGGGCGGGGGGGATCCAAGAGACCCAGTACTTC. The chain couples TRBV7-2 to TRBJ2-5; 9 positions match TRBD2. The germline gives CDR1 SGHTA, CDR2 FQGNSA. Germline trimming cut 1 base from V and 1 base from J; bases unmatched to any gene: 10. This CDR3 has 18 amino acids.